These 22 T cell receptor beta chains were sequenced from one sample in a study of T-cell memory formation after mild COVID-19. TCRdb passed the 5' RACE reads through MiXCR, listing each CDR3 protein once. Of approximately 570,000 distinct CDR3 sequences in the sample, approximately 18% were seen once. The sample comprised PBMCs or a T cell subset sorted from them (not recorded which). These receptors originate from an adult woman who had mild COVID-19 (a few samples of this study predate the infection). Cell type and time point are not known.

This rearrangement joins TRBV9 to TRBJ2-3; perhaps D is TRBD1 or TRBD2 (5 bases each). Trimming took 3 bases from V and 5 from J, leaving 16 bases between them. Germline CDR1 and CDR2: SGDLS and YYNGEE. The CDR3 has 15 amino acids. The CDR3 sequence is CASSASGALIDTQYF. CDR3 DNA sequence: TGTGCCAGCAGCGCCTCCGGGGCCCTCATAGATACGCAGTATTTT.

The rearrangement joins TRBV10-3 to TRBJ2-4; weak D call: TRBD1 (6 bases). V was trimmed by 3 bases and J by 5 bases, leaving 23 bases between them. This CDR3 comprises 18 residues. Germline V lookup: CDR1 ENHRY, CDR2 SYGVKD. The CDR3 sequence is CAISDFGGGRQGQNIQYF. The CDR3 DNA reads TGTGCCATCAGTGATTTTGGAGGTGGGCGGCAGGGGCAAAACATTCAGTACTTC.

The chain joins TRBV20-1 to TRBJ2-2, with 11 nucleotides matching TRBD2. This CDR3 spans 16 amino acids. The junction had 9 bases not matched to a gene; V was cut back by 5 bases and J by 4 bases. Germline-derived CDR1 and CDR2 are DFQATT and SNEGSKA (reference sequence). Here the CDR3 DNA reads TGCAGTGCTCAAGAACTAGCGGGGGTGACCACCGGGGAGCTGTTTTTT. It codes for CSAQELAGVTTGELFF.

The chain couples TRBV6-1 to TRBJ2-1, with a weak D call TRBD1 (5 bases). The CDR3 consists of 14 residues. Germline CDR1 MNHNS, CDR2 SASEGT. Trimming cost V 3 bases and J 6 bases, with 12 bases left between them. The chain's CDR3 is CASSDLSGFNEQFF. The CDR3, as DNA: TGTGCCAGCAGTGATCTTTCAGGGTTCAATGAGCAGTTCTTC.

This clonotype was found many times. The V and J genes are TRBV7-6 and TRBJ2-4; D tentatively reads TRBD1 or TRBD2 (6 bases each). The CDR3 contains 14 residues. V gave up 5 bases and J gave up 6 bases, with 14 bases separating them. Per germline, CDR1 SGHVS and CDR2 FNYEAQ. The CDR3 is CASSPWGAGNIQYF. The CDR3, as DNA: TGTGCCAGCAGCCCTTGGGGGGCGGGAAACATTCAGTACTTC.

This clonotype was counted a few times. This rearrangement joins TRBV7-3 to TRBJ2-1; 12 bases map to TRBD2. CDR3 length: 15 amino acids. Germline V gene lookup returns CDR1 SGHTA and CDR2 FQGTGA. Germline trimming cut 2 bases from V and 9 bases from J; bases unmatched to any gene: 5. The CDR3 nucleotides are TGTGCCAGCAGCTTAGGCACTAGCGGGGGGAGTGAGCAGTTCTTC. It encodes CASSLGTSGGSEQFF.

This clonotype came up a few times. The chain links TRBV30 to TRBJ1-2; 9 nucleotides match TRBD1. V was clipped by 5 bases and J by 11 bases; unmatched bases: 12. CDR1 and CDR2 (germline): GTSNPN, SVGIG (reference sequence). The CDR3 contains 13 residues. CDR3 sequence: CAWAPGQGLGYTF. DNA for the CDR3: TGTGCCTGGGCCCCGGGACAGGGCTTAGGATACACCTTC.

This chain connects TRBV18 to TRBJ1-3; no reliable D call. This CDR3 has 16 amino acids. Germline V gene data show CDR1 as KGHSH and CDR2 as LQKENI. Trimming stripped 0 bases from V and 0 bases from J, with 9 bases between. The CDR3 reads CASSPPELISGNTIYF. The CDR3 nucleotides are TGTGCCAGCTCACCACCGGAACTCATCTCTGGAAACACCATATATTTT.

V and J are TRBV29-1 and TRBJ2-1; the D gene is possibly TRBD2 (6 bases). Germline lookup yields CDR1 SQVTM and CDR2 ANQGSEA. V was clipped by 7 bases and J by 1 base, with 14 bases between them. The CDR3 spans 14 residues. CDR3 sequence reads: CSGLLAISYNEQFF. DNA for the CDR3: TGCAGCGGGCTCCTAGCGATATCCTACAATGAGCAGTTCTTC.

The chain joins TRBV6-5 to TRBJ2-2; 8 nucleotides line up with TRBD2. There are 16 residues in the CDR3. CDR1 and CDR2 from the germline V gene are MNHEY and SVGAGI. Germline trimming cut 0 bases from V and 4 bases from J; bases unmatched to any gene: 4. CDR3 protein: CASSYSRLAPTGELFF. CDR3 bases: TGTGCCAGCAGTTACTCGAGACTAGCGCCCACCGGGGAGCTGTTTTTT.

This clonotype has a handful of counts. V is TRBV4-1 and J is TRBJ2-5, with 14 bases aligning to TRBD2. V dropped 1 base and J dropped 4; count of bases not matched to a gene: 11. Germline-derived CDR1 and CDR2 are MGHRA and YSYEKL. This CDR3 contains 19 residues. CDR3 sequence: CASSQVPSGLAGGIETQYF. The CDR3, as DNA: TGCGCCAGCAGCCAAGTTCCTTCCGGACTAGCGGGGGGTATAGAGACCCAGTACTTC.

In this sample, this clonotype turned up a few times. The gene calls are TRBV4-1 and TRBJ2-7, with 7 bases aligning to TRBD1. CDR3 length equals 14 residues. CDR1 and CDR2 from the germline V gene are MGHRA and YSYEKL. Trimming cost V 1 base and J 5 bases; bases outside gene matches: 5. The DNA for the CDR3 is TGCGCCAGCAGCCAAGGTAAAGGGGGCAACGAGCAGTACTTC. It is translated as CASSQGKGGNEQYF.

The chain recombines TRBV6-1 with TRBJ1-5; no reliable D call. V dropped 6 bases and J dropped 7 bases, with 22 bases sitting between them. Germline lookup yields CDR1 MNHNS and CDR2 SASEGT. CDR3 size: 16 residues. Written as DNA, the CDR3 is TGTGCCAGCAGAGACCTCACTTATTTTAGTAGACAGCCCCAGCATTTT. Translation gives CASRDLTYFSRQPQHF.

This chain connects TRBV30 to TRBJ2-2; D gene uncertain. Trimming removed 8 bases at V and 4 bases at J, with 14 bases between. This CDR3 comprises 13 residues. CDR1 is GTSNPN, CDR2 SVGIG, per germline (reference sequence). The CDR3: CALRSGRTGELFF. The CDR3 DNA reads TGTGCCCTGAGATCCGGACGCACCGGGGAGCTGTTTTTT. The whole variable domain, filled in from reference TRBV30 and TRBJ2-2, reads SQTIHQWPATLVQPVGSPLSLECTVEGTSNPNLYWYRQAAGRGLQLLFYSVGIGQISSEVPQNLSASRPQDRQFILSSKKLLLSDSGFYLCALRSGRTGELFFGEGSRLTVL.

The chain uses TRBV25-1 and TRBJ2-7; maybe TRBD2 (5 bases). With 3 bases removed from V and 3 bases from J, the gap between germline ends came to 9 bases. The CDR3 loop spans 13 amino acids. The germline V gene encodes CDR1 MGHDK and CDR2 SYGVNS. The CDR3 region has the DNA TGTGCCAGCAGTGAGCGGGCCAGCTACGAGCAGTACTTC. Translating gives CASSERASYEQYF.

This clonotype appeared a few times. This chain connects TRBV15 to TRBJ2-3; TRBD2 agrees at 8 bases. CDR3 length equals 16 residues. V shed 4 bases and J 0 bases; nucleotides not matched to a gene: 6. Germline V CDR1 and CDR2: LNHNV, YYDKDF (reference sequence). The CDR3 loop is CATSTERGPSTDTQYF. CDR3 sequence (DNA): TGTGCCACCAGCACCGAGCGGGGGCCTAGCACAGATACGCAGTATTTT.

This chain links TRBV3-1 with TRBJ2-1; D call uncertain. Trimming took 2 bases from V and 8 from J, leaving 7 bases between them. Per the germline V gene, CDR1 is LGHDT and CDR2 is YNNKEL (reference sequence). This CDR3 has 12 residues. CDR3 loop: CASSQFSYEQFF. CDR3 nucleotides: TGTGCCAGCAGCCAATTCAGTTATGAGCAGTTCTTC.

J is TRBJ2-1 and V is TRBV11-3, with a weak D call TRBD1 (5 bases). V lost 5 bases and J lost 8, with 13 bases in between. Germline values: CDR1 SGHNT, CDR2 YENEEA. CDR3 length: 13 amino acids. CDR3 sequence (DNA): TGTGCCAGCAGCCCCGGCTCCAGGGATGAGCAGTTCTTC. It codes for CASSPGSRDEQFF.

This chain connects TRBV5-1 to TRBJ1-3; tentative D call: TRBD1 (5 bases). CDR3 size: 16 residues. Germline values: CDR1 SGHRS, CDR2 YFSETQ. V was trimmed by 0 bases and J by 4 bases, leaving 14 bases between them. The CDR3 DNA reads TGCGCCAGCAGCTTGGGAACGATGAGGGGAGGAAACACCATATATTTT. Amino acid sequence: CASSLGTMRGGNTIYF.

The V gene is TRBV7-2, the J gene TRBJ2-7; 8 positions match TRBD2. This CDR3 region has 16 residues. The V segment lost 5 bases and the J segment 4 bases; nucleotides outside the gene matches: 13. Germline values: CDR1 SGHTA, CDR2 FQGNSA. In DNA form, the CDR3 reads TGTGCCAGCAGCCCCCGTGGTAGCGGGGTGATTTACGAGCAGTACTTC. Protein sequence: CASSPRGSGVIYEQYF.

In its sample, this clonotype was seen a few times. The J gene is TRBJ1-6, the V gene TRBV14, with TRBD1 identical over 8 bases. With 1 base clipped from V and 7 bases from J, the junction kept 3 bases outside the gene matches. Germline CDR1 and CDR2: SGHDN and FVKESK. This CDR3 is 15 amino acids long. CDR3 sequence reads: CASSQATGGNSPLHF. CDR3 DNA sequence: TGTGCCAGCAGCCAAGCCACAGGGGGAAATTCACCCCTCCACTTT.

This chain connects TRBV6-2 or TRBV6-3 to TRBJ2-7; 9 bases fit TRBD2. After removal of 5 bases from V and 4 bases from J, the junction contained 12 bases not matched to a gene. The CDR3 spans 16 residues. CDR1 and CDR2 (germline): MNHEY, SVGEGT. CDR3 sequence: CASSPLRLAVGYEQYF. The DNA of the CDR3 is TGTGCCAGCAGTCCCCTTCGACTAGCGGTGGGATACGAGCAGTACTTC.